The 16 T cell receptor beta chains reported below all come from one sample, sequenced in a study of blood T cell repertoires in COVID-19. Generated by immunoSEQ multiplex PCR, the TCRdb table keeps only in-frame clones and is missing some. The sample consists of about 400,000 clones, more than 70% of them appearing once. Sequenced material: PBMCs or T cells enriched from blood (not recorded which). The receptor source for this set is a man aged 40-50 years in a cohort exposed to, infected with or recovered from COVID-19 (not recorded which).

The V call is TRBV19, the J call TRBJ2-4, with D maybe TRBD1 (5 bases). CDR3 size: 15 residues. Germline lookup yields CDR1 LNHDA and CDR2 SQIVND (reference sequence). V was clipped by 4 bases and J by 5 bases, with 15 bases between them. The CDR3 DNA reads TGTGCCAGTAGTAGCCAGGCCTTGGGGCAAAACATTCAGTACTTC. Translation: CASSSQALGQNIQYF. The full variable domain, in which reference TRBV19 and TRBJ2-4 provide the parts outside the CDR3, is DGGITQSPKYLFRKEGQNVTLSCEQNLNHDAMYWYRQDPGQGLRLIYYSQIVNDFQKGDIAEGYSVSREKKESFPLTVTSAQKNPTAFYLCASSSQALGQNIQYFGAGTRLSVL.

The V and J genes are TRBV6-1 and TRBJ2-7; TRBD2 matches 10 bases. This CDR3 is 15 amino acids long. Per the germline V gene, CDR1 is MNHNS and CDR2 is SASEGT. With V trimmed by 2 bases and J by 3 bases, 4 bases remained unmatched. CDR3 nucleotide sequence: TGTGCCAGCAGTGAAAGGGCTAGCGGGAGCTACGAGCAGTACTTC. The encoded protein is CASSERASGSYEQYF.

The J gene is TRBJ2-4, the V gene TRBV2; 10 bases line up with TRBD2. V gave up 5 bases and J gave up 6 bases; unmatched junction bases: 7. Looked up from germline, CDR1 is SNHLY and CDR2 is FYNNEI. The CDR3 consists of 15 residues. The CDR3 nucleotides are TGTGCCAGCAGTACCCTAGCGGGAGCGGGAAACATTCAGTACTTC. As protein: CASSTLAGAGNIQYF.

The chain employs TRBV9 and TRBJ1-1, with TRBD1 matching 7 bases. Germline CDR1 reads SGDLS; CDR2 reads YYNGEE. Trimming at V came to 3 bases and at J to 0 bases, leaving 8 bases not matched to a gene. CDR3 length: 16 amino acids. The CDR3 region is CASSGAWGTVNTEAFF. DNA of the CDR3: TGTGCCAGCAGCGGCGCCTGGGGGACAGTGAACACTGAAGCTTTCTTT.

This chain uses TRBV10-3 with TRBJ2-2; a possible D gene is TRBD1 (5 bases). Germline V gene sequence: CDR1 ENHRY, CDR2 SYGVKD. This CDR3 has 13 amino acids. Trimming left V 9 bases short and J 0 bases short, with 8 bases between. The CDR3 loop is CAIGHSNTGELFF. CDR3 nucleotide sequence: TGTGCCATTGGACACTCGAACACCGGGGAGCTGTTTTTT.

The rearrangement links TRBV5-1 to TRBJ2-6, with D possibly matching TRBD1 (6 bases). The CDR3 is made up of 16 amino acids. Per the germline V gene, CDR1 is SGHRS and CDR2 is YFSETQ. V shed 2 bases and J shed 2 bases, with 11 bases lying between them. CDR3 amino acids: CASSLPTGTGANVLTF. CDR3 nucleotide sequence: TGCGCCAGCAGCTTACCCACAGGGACTGGGGCCAACGTCCTGACTTTC.

This chain joins TRBV19 and TRBJ2-2, with D possibly TRBD2 on 7 matching bases. Germline values: CDR1 LNHDA, CDR2 SQIVND (reference sequence). V lost 1 base to trimming and J lost 7 bases, with 13 bases between them. CDR3 length: 15 amino acids. The CDR3 nucleotides are TGTGCCAGTAGTATAGCCCAGGGGAGGGGCGGGGAGCTGTTTTTT. It specifies CASSIAQGRGGELFF.

The chain is built from TRBV7-9 and TRBJ2-3; TRBD2 might be the D (6 bases). Germline V lookup: CDR1 SEHNR, CDR2 FQNEAQ (reference sequence). The length of the CDR3 is 13 residues. V lost 3 bases and J lost 4, with 8 bases in between. The CDR3 protein is CASSFSGADTQYF. Written as DNA, the CDR3 is TGTGCCAGCAGCTTTAGCGGCGCAGATACGCAGTATTTT.

This chain links TRBV28 with TRBJ1-3; 8 bases agree with TRBD1. V shed 1 base and J 1 base; nucleotides not matched to a gene: 3. Germline loops: CDR1 MDHEN, CDR2 SYDVKM. CDR3 length: 16 amino acids. The CDR3 DNA follows: TGTGCCAGCAGTTTATTGGGACAGGAATCTGGAAACACCATATATTTT. Encoded protein: CASSLLGQESGNTIYF.

This rearrangement joins TRBV6-5 to TRBJ2-7; the match to TRBD2 covers 9 bases. V was clipped by 6 bases and J by 4 bases; unmatched bases: 4. The CDR3 is 13 amino acids. Germline-derived CDR1 and CDR2 are MNHEY and SVGAGI. The CDR3 protein is CASRTSGRYEQYF. The CDR3 DNA sequence: TGTGCCAGCAGAACCAGCGGGAGGTACGAGCAGTACTTC.

The V call is TRBV9, the J call TRBJ1-4, with 7 bases matching TRBD1. The CDR3 spans 15 residues. Trimming took 4 bases from V and 7 from J; bases not matched to a gene: 10. Germline V CDR1 and CDR2: SGDLS, YYNGEE. DNA for the CDR3: TGTGCCAGCAGCTTACAGGGGATGGAGAGTGAAAAACTGTTTTTT. It is translated as CASSLQGMESEKLFF.

The CDR3 spells CASSLGTGGKLNYGYTF. CDR3 bases: TGTGCCAGCAGTTTGGGGACAGGGGGCAAGTTAAACTATGGCTACACCTTC. The rearrangement joins TRBV28 to TRBJ1-2; 12 nucleotides align to TRBD1. The CDR3 loop spans 17 amino acids. After removal of 3 bases from V and 2 bases from J, the junction contained 7 bases not matched to a gene. The germline gives CDR1 MDHEN, CDR2 SYDVKM.

The genes are TRBV13 and TRBJ2-2; D unclear. Trimming stripped 5 bases from V and 7 bases from J, with 17 bases between. The V gene's germline CDR1 is PRHDT and CDR2 FYEKMQ (reference sequence). The CDR3 has 15 residues. The CDR3 loop reads CASSVGTIGGGELFF. As DNA, the CDR3 is TGTGCCAGCAGCGTGGGCACAATCGGTGGCGGGGAGCTGTTTTTT.

The rearrangement joins TRBV25-1 to TRBJ2-3, with 10 bases identical to TRBD2. V shed 0 bases, J shed 4 bases, and the junction held 7 bases outside the gene matches. The germline CDR1 and CDR2 sequences are MGHDK and SYGVNS. The CDR3 runs to 17 residues. In DNA, the CDR3 is TGTGCCAGCAGTGAATATTCCAGCGGGAGGGCCCCAGATACGCAGTATTTT. It yields the protein CASSEYSSGRAPDTQYF.

The chain couples TRBV10-2 to TRBJ1-5; possible D gene TRBD1, 5 bases. CDR3 size: 13 residues. CDR1 WSHSY and CDR2 SAAADI come from the germline V gene. The CDR3 coding sequence is TGCGCTGCTGAGAGACAGTACAATCAGCCCCAGCATTTT. Its protein product is CAAERQYNQPQHF.

As for this clone: Other DNA variants within this sample encode the same CDR3. The CDR3 region has the DNA TGTGCCAGCAGCGTATCTAGCGGCTCCTACGAGCAGTACTTC. This sequence encodes CASSVSSGSYEQYF. The V gene is TRBV9, the J gene TRBJ2-7; TRBD2 matches at 7 bases. Trimming cost V 1 base and J 0 bases; bases outside gene matches: 1. Germline CDR1 and CDR2: SGDLS and YYNGEE. The CDR3 has 14 amino acids.